These 19 T cell receptor beta chains were sequenced from one sample in a study of response to subunit inactivated influenza vaccine (dated by TCRdb to the late 2010s). The library was prepared using RT-PCR. Sequencing was performed on an Illumina HiSeq 2500. The public sequencing data were trimmed at Q25 with fastp and processed into clonotypes with MiXCR by TCRdb, which kept only in-frame beta chains. Each CDR3 protein appears once, grouped with its most common genes and DNA. Across this sample there are fewer than 400,000 distinct CDR3 sequences, with 20% to 25% seen only once. Of the sample, about 10% falls within the top ten clones. Sequenced material: PBMCs from blood, taken less than 22 months after vaccination. Source of these receptors: a man aged 50-75 years who received an inactivated influenza vaccine. Donor details come from another sample of the same person, matched by shared clones.

A few counts support this clonotype. The chain recombines TRBV9 with TRBJ2-3; possibly TRBD2 for D (6 bases). The CDR3 covers 12 residues. V lost 4 bases to trimming and J lost 6 bases, with 9 bases between them. CDR1 is SGDLS and CDR2 is YYNGEE in the germline V gene. The CDR3 DNA follows: TGTGCCAGCAGCTCCAGCGGGGATACGCAGTATTTT. This translates into CASSSSGDTQYF.

The chain has TRBV9 and TRBJ2-3; 7 bases match TRBD1. V was clipped by 5 bases and J by 3 bases; unmatched bases: 9. The CDR3 has 15 residues. Germline V gives CDR1 SGDLS, CDR2 YYNGEE. The CDR3 is CASSPRGSKTDTQYF. CDR3 DNA: TGTGCCAGCAGTCCCAGGGGGTCGAAGACAGATACGCAGTATTTT.

This clonotype turned up a few times. The chain links TRBV7-2 to TRBJ1-1; unclear D gene. The CDR3 length is 15 residues. The V gene's germline CDR1 is SGHTA and CDR2 FQGNSA. Trimming removed 7 bases at V and 4 bases at J, with 19 bases between. CDR3 protein: CASTLNGVAGTEAFF. CDR3 coding DNA: TGTGCCAGCACCCTTAATGGGGTCGCGGGCACTGAAGCTTTCTTT.

Written as DNA, the CDR3 is TGCAGCCCTTCGGACGGAACTTATAATTCACCCCTCCACTTT. This sequence encodes CSPSDGTYNSPLHF. The genes are TRBV20-1 and TRBJ1-6; D is unclear. From germline, CDR1 is DFQATT and CDR2 SNEGSKA (reference sequence). The length of the CDR3 is 14 residues.

This clonotype has a count of ten or more. The chain joins TRBV12-3 or TRBV12-4 to TRBJ1-5; the D gene is possibly TRBD1 (6 bases). Trimming shortened V by 4 bases and J by 1 base, and 17 bases separated the two germline ends. The CDR3 loop spans 17 amino acids. The CDR3 DNA reads TGTGCCAGCAGTTCGCCTACAGGGTGGGGAAGCAATCAGCCCCAGCATTTT. Amino acid sequence: CASSSPTGWGSNQPQHF.

This chain connects TRBV5-1 to TRBJ2-5; 7 nucleotides line up with TRBD2. Germline V gives CDR1 SGHRS, CDR2 YFSETQ. V shed 4 bases, J shed 5 bases, and the junction held 8 bases outside the gene matches. The CDR3 is 14 residues long. The DNA of the CDR3 is TGCGCCAGCAGCGCGGGAGTAGCTGGCGAGACCCAGTACTTC. Encoded protein: CASSAGVAGETQYF.

The gene calls are TRBV7-9 and TRBJ1-1, with D hard to call. Germline CDR1 reads SEHNR; CDR2 reads FQNEAQ (reference sequence). Trimming pared 5 bases from V and 4 bases from J, leaving 14 bases between. The CDR3 spans 14 residues. This CDR3 is CASSPTGWRTEAFF. The CDR3 coding sequence is TGTGCCAGCAGCCCCACCGGGTGGCGCACTGAAGCTTTCTTT.

Ten or more counts support this clonotype. This chain links TRBV4-3 with TRBJ1-1; no definite D call. V lost 1 base to trimming and J lost 2 bases, with 11 bases between them. Germline V lookup: CDR1 LGHNA, CDR2 YSLEER. The CDR3 runs 15 residues. CDR3 sequence reads: CASSQVGSANTEAFF. The DNA of the CDR3 is TGCGCCAGCAGCCAAGTTGGGTCGGCCAACACTGAAGCTTTCTTT.

The chain is built from TRBV19 and TRBJ1-5; D is possibly TRBD1 (6 bases). There are 17 residues in the CDR3. Trimming pared 0 bases from V and 5 bases from J, leaving 17 bases between. In germline, CDR1 is LNHDA, CDR2 SQIVND (reference sequence). CDR3 region: CASSIDQGPVRYQPQHF. The CDR3 bases are TGTGCCAGTAGTATAGATCAGGGGCCGGTGAGGTATCAGCCCCAGCATTTT. Using reference TRBV19 and TRBJ1-5 for the parts outside the CDR3, the full variable domain is DGGITQSPKYLFRKEGQNVTLSCEQNLNHDAMYWYRQDPGQGLRLIYYSQIVNDFQKGDIAEGYSVSREKKESFPLTVTSAQKNPTAFYLCASSIDQGPVRYQPQHFGDGTRLSIL.

The table lists this clonotype with a few counts. The chain combines TRBV7-6 with TRBJ2-5; TRBD2 aligns across 12 bases. Germline lookup yields CDR1 SGHVS and CDR2 FNYEAQ. CDR3 length: 16 amino acids. After removal of 5 bases from V and 3 bases from J, the junction contained 7 bases not matched to a gene. The CDR3 here is CASSDRLAGAEETQYF. The CDR3, as DNA: TGTGCCAGCAGCGACAGACTAGCGGGGGCGGAAGAGACCCAGTACTTC.

V and J are TRBV2 and TRBJ2-3; D unclear. This CDR3 comprises 14 residues. The V gene's germline CDR1 is SNHLY and CDR2 FYNNEI. The V and J ends lost 2 bases and 6 bases respectively, with 12 bases between them. CDR3 residues: CASSEFRDFDTQYF. CDR3 DNA sequence: TGTGCCAGCAGTGAATTTAGGGATTTTGATACGCAGTATTTT.

This rearrangement joins TRBV11-1 to TRBJ2-5, with 12 bases matching TRBD2. The CDR3 sequence is 18 residues long. V lost 5 bases and J lost 7; bases outside the gene matches: 17. Per germline, CDR1 SGHAT and CDR2 FQDESV (reference sequence). CDR3 nucleotide sequence: TGTGCCAGCAGCAACCCGGGACTAGCGGGTCTCGGGATGGGGACCCAGTACTTC. This translates into CASSNPGLAGLGMGTQYF.

The sample holds a few counts of this clonotype. The rearrangement links TRBV7-2 to TRBJ2-3, with 7 bases matching TRBD2. Trimming removed 7 bases from V and 7 bases from J; junction bases left unmatched: 8. The CDR3 is 13 amino acids. Germline V gene data show CDR1 as SGHTA and CDR2 as FQGNSA. This CDR3 reads CASMLAAANTQYF. Here the CDR3 DNA reads TGTGCCAGCATGCTAGCGGCGGCAAATACGCAGTATTTT. The whole variable domain, remainder taken from reference TRBV7-2 and TRBJ2-3, is GAGVSQSPSNKVTEKGKDVELRCDPISGHTALYWYRQSLGQGLEFLIYFQGNSAPDKSGLPSDRFSAERTGGSVSTLTIQRTQQEDSAVYLCASMLAAANTQYFGPGTRLTVL.

The chain carries TRBV5-5 and TRBJ1-1; no firm D call. Germline V gives CDR1 SGHKS, CDR2 YYEKEE (reference sequence). V lost 2 bases and J 3 bases, leaving 8 bases between the germline ends. The CDR3 has 13 amino acids. For the CDR3, the DNA is TGTGCCAGCAGCTTTCGGGCAGACACTGAAGCTTTCTTT. Translating it yields CASSFRADTEAFF.

There are many counts of this clonotype. The chain links TRBV4-2 to TRBJ1-4; no clear D gene. CDR1 is LGHNA, CDR2 YNFKEQ, per germline. The germline V and J ends were trimmed by 0 bases and 5 bases, with 13 bases remaining between them. The CDR3 runs to 16 residues. CDR3 protein: CASSQDSGSRNEKLFF. The CDR3, as DNA: TGTGCCAGCAGCCAAGATTCTGGGTCAAGAAATGAAAAACTGTTTTTT.

The V gene is TRBV5-1, the J gene TRBJ2-7, with 7 bases aligning to TRBD1. The CDR3 loop spans 17 amino acids. CDR1 and CDR2 from the germline V gene are SGHRS and YFSETQ. V shed 0 bases, J shed 2 bases, and the junction held 11 bases outside the gene matches. DNA of the CDR3: TGCGCCAGCAGCTTGGGCCCTACAGGGGCCAGCCCCTACGAGCAGTACTTC. Its protein is CASSLGPTGASPYEQYF.

This clonotype was seen repeatedly, ten times or more. CDR3 sequence: CASSPPGGYYGYTF. CDR3 DNA sequence: TGTGCCAGCAGTCCCCCCGGAGGATACTATGGCTACACCTTC. The chain has TRBV12-3 or TRBV12-4 and TRBJ1-2, with D unclear. The CDR3 covers 14 residues. The V end was cut by 5 bases, the J end by 3 bases, with 13 bases between.

The V call is TRBV20-1, the J call TRBJ1-1, with D tentatively TRBD1 (5 bases). The germline gives CDR1 DFQATT, CDR2 SNEGSKA (reference sequence). V was pared by 3 bases and J by 5 bases, with 13 bases between. The CDR3 totals 13 residues. CDR3 in DNA: TGCAGTGCTAGGCCCGGGACCGATACTGAAGCTTTCTTT. Protein product: CSARPGTDTEAFF.

Here the CDR3 reads CASSLRGGKSRYTF. The DNA of the CDR3 is TGTGCCAGCAGTTTACGAGGAGGGAAGTCACGCTACACCTTC. The chain has TRBV28 and TRBJ1-2; no definite D call. Germline lookup yields CDR1 MDHEN and CDR2 SYDVKM. The CDR3 covers 14 residues. V gave up 2 bases and J gave up 9 bases, with 16 bases separating them.